Below, 13 T cell receptor beta chains from the same sample are listed, as sequenced in a study of T cells in Graves' hyperthyroidism and ophthalmopathy. Template material for amplifying TCR beta CDR3 regions consisted of RNA transcripts. Carried out on the TCR CDR3, a first-round RT-PCR used the HTBI primer set. TCRdb processed the multiplex PCR reads anew with MiXCR; each CDR3 protein has one entry. The repertoire includes a few hundred thousand distinct CDR3 sequences, roughly a sixth of them detected once, and 2.5% to 4% sits in the top ten. Sequenced: blood. The receptors stem from a middle-aged woman with Graves' ophthalmopathy.

This clonotype was recorded at least ten times. The CDR3 DNA is TGTGCCAGCAGTGAGGTTGAGTTTCATACGCAGTATTTT. Translation gives CASSEVEFHTQYF. The V gene is TRBV2, the J gene TRBJ2-3; D unresolved. The CDR3 sequence is 13 residues long. With 3 bases removed from V and 7 bases from J, the gap between germline ends came to 11 bases. Germline V gene lookup returns CDR1 SNHLY and CDR2 FYNNEI.

This chain connects TRBV18 to TRBJ1-4; 9 bases are a match to TRBD1. Losses at the gene ends were 4 bases for V and 0 bases for J; bases not matched to a gene: 3. The germline gives CDR1 KGHSH, CDR2 LQKENI. The CDR3 runs to 16 residues. The CDR3 protein is CASSHGQGSTNEKLFF. CDR3 bases: TGTGCCAGCTCACACGGACAGGGGTCAACTAATGAAAAACTGTTTTTT. Full variable domain (rest looked up from reference TRBV18 and TRBJ1-4): NAGVMQNPRHLVRRRGQEARLRCSPMKGHSHVYWYRQLPEEGLKFMVYLQKENIIDESGMPKERFSAEFPKEGPSILRIQQVVRGDSAAYFCASSHGQGSTNEKLFFGSGTQLSVL.

This clonotype was counted once. The genes are TRBV7-6 and TRBJ2-3; the match to TRBD2 covers 8 bases. The V segment lost 2 bases and the J segment 0 bases; nucleotides outside the gene matches: 10. Germline V lookup: CDR1 SGHVS, CDR2 FNYEAQ. This CDR3 comprises 18 residues. The chain's CDR3 is CASSLFVAGLASTDTQYF. The CDR3 DNA reads as TGTGCCAGCAGCTTATTCGTAGCGGGGTTGGCTAGCACAGATACGCAGTATTTT.

This clonotype was counted many times. This chain connects TRBV7-3 to TRBJ2-5; possible D gene TRBD1, 5 bases. V lost 2 bases, J lost 5 bases, and 15 bases lay in between. The CDR3 length is 15 residues. Germline V gene sequence: CDR1 SGHTA, CDR2 FQGTGA. The CDR3 DNA reads as TGTGCCAGCAGCTTAGCAGGGCCACCCAGGGAGACCCAGTACTTC. This sequence encodes CASSLAGPPRETQYF. The whole variable domain, filled in from reference TRBV7-3 and TRBJ2-5, reads GAGVSQTPSNKVTEKGKYVELRCDPISGHTALYWYRQSLGQGPEFLIYFQGTGAADDSGLPNDRFFAVRPEGSVSTLKIQRTERGDSAVYLCASSLAGPPRETQYFGPGTRLLVL.

About this clonotype itself: A clone one base away is much larger, so this may be a read error. This chain links TRBV6-1 with TRBJ2-1, with 9 bases aligning to TRBD2. The CDR3 sequence is 16 residues long. Germline V CDR1 and CDR2: MNHNS, SASEGT. In DNA form, the CDR3 reads TGTGCCAGCAGTGAAGAACCTAGCGGGATCTACGATGAGCAGTTCTTC. Its protein product is CASSEEPSGIYDEQFF.

The sample holds many counts of this clonotype. This chain joins TRBV3-1 and TRBJ2-1; 9 bases fit TRBD2. With 6 bases clipped from V and 6 bases from J, the junction kept 9 bases outside the gene matches. The CDR3 consists of 15 residues. CDR1 and CDR2 (germline): LGHDT, YNNKEL (reference sequence). The CDR3 spells CASSNERGATNEQFF. The CDR3 DNA reads as TGTGCCAGCAGTAATGAGCGGGGGGCTACCAATGAGCAGTTCTTC.

This clonotype turned up a few times. The chain couples TRBV30 to TRBJ2-1, with D tentatively TRBD2 (5 bases). The CDR3 has 15 residues. Trimming took 0 bases from V and 4 from J, leaving 13 bases between them. Germline V gives CDR1 GTSNPN, CDR2 SVGIG (reference sequence). For the CDR3, the DNA is TGTGCCTGGAGTGTCGGGGTCAGCACTTACAATGAGCAGTTCTTC. Translated, it gives CAWSVGVSTYNEQFF.

This chain connects TRBV7-2 to TRBJ2-1; 10 bases match TRBD2. This CDR3 region has 16 residues. Unmatched junction bases numbered 8, after V lost 4 bases and J lost 5 bases. Germline CDR1 reads SGHTA; CDR2 reads FQGNSA. The CDR3 region has the DNA TGTGCCAGCAGCTGGTACTTAGCGGGGGGTCACAATGAGCAGTTCTTC. Translated: CASSWYLAGGHNEQFF. The variable domain in full, completed from reference TRBV7-2 and TRBJ2-1, reads GAGVSQSPSNKVTEKGKDVELRCDPISGHTALYWYRQSLGQGLEFLIYFQGNSAPDKSGLPSDRFSAERTGGSVSTLTIQRTQQEDSAVYLCASSWYLAGGHNEQFFGPGTRLTVL.

Concerning this clonotype itself: Possible read error: a much larger clone is one base away. The chain recombines TRBV6-2 or TRBV6-3 with TRBJ1-5; a weak D match, TRBD1 (6 bases). This CDR3 spans 18 amino acids. The germline V gene encodes CDR1 MNHEY and CDR2 SVGEGT. The V end lost 6 bases, the J end lost 3 bases, and 24 bases lay between the germline ends. The CDR3 region has the DNA TGTGCCAGCAGGGGGGGGGCAGGGGAATTGGGGAACAATCAGCCCCAGCATTTT. This gives the protein CASRGGAGELGNNQPQHF.

This clonotype has more than one count but fewer than ten. The CDR3 nucleotides read TGTGCCAGCACCTACGGGTGGTCTCCGGCAGATACGCAGTATTTT. Its translation: CASTYGWSPADTQYF. The J gene is TRBJ2-3, the V gene TRBV7-6; D is undetermined. V shed 7 bases and J shed 4 bases, with 18 bases lying between them. CDR1 and CDR2 (germline): SGHVS, FNYEAQ. The CDR3 is 15 amino acids.

The V gene is TRBV4-2, the J gene TRBJ2-7; 8 nucleotides line up with TRBD1. The CDR3 covers 16 residues. V lost 4 bases and J lost 4; bases outside the gene matches: 12. Germline V gene lookup returns CDR1 LGHNA and CDR2 YNFKEQ. The CDR3 sequence is CASSPAGTGTTYEQYF. CDR3 nucleotides: TGTGCCAGCAGCCCAGCCGGGACAGGCACTACTTACGAGCAGTACTTC.

The rearrangement links TRBV12-3 or TRBV12-4 to TRBJ2-5, with TRBD2 matching 11 bases. Trimming took 6 bases from V and 7 from J; bases not matched to a gene: 7. The CDR3 has 14 amino acids. Written as DNA, the CDR3 is TGTGCCAGCAGCCTGACTAGCGGGGAGGGGACCCAGTACTTC. It specifies CASSLTSGEGTQYF.

In the case of this clonotype: A read error is possible here, since a much larger clone lies one base away. This sequence joins TRBV6-1 and TRBJ2-2, with a weak D call TRBD1 (5 bases). CDR1 MNHNS and CDR2 SASEGT come from the germline V gene. V was trimmed by 6 bases and J by 0 bases, leaving 5 bases between them. The CDR3 totals 13 residues. The CDR3 nucleotides read TGTGCCAGCAGGACAGCGAACACCGGGGAGCTGTTTTTT. This gives the protein CASRTANTGELFF.